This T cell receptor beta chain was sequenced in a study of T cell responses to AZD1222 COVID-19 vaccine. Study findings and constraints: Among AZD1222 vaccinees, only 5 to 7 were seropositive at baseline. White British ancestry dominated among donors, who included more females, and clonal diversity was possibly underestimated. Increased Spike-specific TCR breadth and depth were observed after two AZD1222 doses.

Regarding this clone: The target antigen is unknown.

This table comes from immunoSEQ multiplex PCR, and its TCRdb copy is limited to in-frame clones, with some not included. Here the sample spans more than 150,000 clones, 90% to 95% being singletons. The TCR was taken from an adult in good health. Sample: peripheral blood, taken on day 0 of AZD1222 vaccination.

The CDR3 here is CASSLAGAVGNTIYF. The CDR3 nucleotides are TGTGCCAGCAGCTTGGCCGGGGCAGTTGGAAACACCATATATTTT. The chain has TRBV5-4 and TRBJ1-3; possible D gene TRBD1, 5 bases. The CDR3 runs to 15 residues. The V end lost 0 bases, the J end lost 3 bases, and 10 bases lay between the germline ends. Per the germline V gene, CDR1 is SGHNT and CDR2 is YYREEE (reference sequence).